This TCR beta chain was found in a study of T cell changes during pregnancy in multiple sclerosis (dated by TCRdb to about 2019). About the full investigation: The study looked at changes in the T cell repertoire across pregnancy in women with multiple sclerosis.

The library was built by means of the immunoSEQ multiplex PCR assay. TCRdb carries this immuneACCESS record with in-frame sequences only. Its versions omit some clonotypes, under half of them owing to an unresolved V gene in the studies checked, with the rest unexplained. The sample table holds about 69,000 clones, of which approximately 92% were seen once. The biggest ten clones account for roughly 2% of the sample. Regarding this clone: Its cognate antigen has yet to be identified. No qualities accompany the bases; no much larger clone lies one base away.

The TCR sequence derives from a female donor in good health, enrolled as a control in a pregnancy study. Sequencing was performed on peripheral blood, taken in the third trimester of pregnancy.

Here the CDR3 is given as CASSRGTGWEETQYF. The DNA sequence is as follows: TGCGCCAGCAGCAGAGGGACAGGGTGGGAGGAGACCCAGTACTTC. The sequence joins TRBV5-1 to TRBJ2-5, with TRBD1 identical over 9 junction bases. CDR1 is given as SGHRS and CDR2 as YFSETQ, both from the germline V gene. The CDR3, from cysteine to phenylalanine, totals 15 residues. CDR3 DNA only is kept here, 45 bases in frame from base 1. Trimming takes 4 bases off V and 5 bases off J; junction bases not matched to a gene: 9.